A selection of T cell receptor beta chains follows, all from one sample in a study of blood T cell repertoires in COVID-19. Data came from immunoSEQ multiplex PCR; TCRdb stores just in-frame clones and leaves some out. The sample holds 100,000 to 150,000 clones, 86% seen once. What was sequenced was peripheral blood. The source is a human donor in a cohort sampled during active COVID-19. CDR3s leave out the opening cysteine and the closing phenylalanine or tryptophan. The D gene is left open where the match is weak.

cdr3_aa: ASTQGLGTEAF
v_call: TRBV2
d_call: NA
j_call: TRBJ1-1

cdr3_aa: ASSPRLAGLSDTQY
v_call: TRBV18
d_call: TRBD2
j_call: TRBJ2-3

cdr3_aa: ASSQEDRTNEKLF
v_call: TRBV4-1
d_call: NA
j_call: TRBJ1-4

cdr3_aa: ASSQGPSGRFRDTQY
v_call: TRBV4-3
d_call: TRBD2
j_call: TRBJ2-3

cdr3_aa: ASSFGTGGDYGYT
v_call: TRBV7-9
d_call: TRBD1
j_call: TRBJ1-2

cdr3_aa: ASSPGDTASGYT
v_call: TRBV9
d_call: NA
j_call: TRBJ1-2

cdr3_aa: ASSAPGLGPGELF
v_call: TRBV9
d_call: TRBD2
j_call: TRBJ2-2

cdr3_aa: ASGRTGGERTGELF
v_call: TRBV13
d_call: TRBD1
j_call: TRBJ2-2

cdr3_aa: ASSLWDTGSGNTIY
v_call: TRBV18
d_call: NA
j_call: TRBJ1-3

cdr3_aa: ATSERKSLTDTQY
v_call: TRBV24-1
d_call: NA
j_call: TRBJ2-3

cdr3_aa: ASSEGVAYNEQF
v_call: TRBV9
d_call: NA
j_call: TRBJ2-1

cdr3_aa: ASSLAWDIDEQY
v_call: TRBV5-6
d_call: NA
j_call: TRBJ2-7

cdr3_aa: ASSLSFGTDTQY
v_call: TRBV5-6
d_call: NA
j_call: TRBJ2-3

cdr3_aa: ASSSGIGGTYEQY
v_call: TRBV19
d_call: NA
j_call: TRBJ2-7

cdr3_aa: ASSVGATGSYEQY
v_call: TRBV9
d_call: NA
j_call: TRBJ2-7

cdr3_aa: ASSDSPLAGLSYNEQF
v_call: TRBV19
d_call: TRBD2
j_call: TRBJ2-1

cdr3_aa: ASSQDSFAGARETQY
v_call: TRBV4-1
d_call: NA
j_call: TRBJ2-5

cdr3_aa: AWSGKTSDFTDTQY
v_call: TRBV30
d_call: TRBD2
j_call: TRBJ2-3

cdr3_aa: ASSQDHWQRRIYGYT
v_call: TRBV14
d_call: NA
j_call: TRBJ1-2

cdr3_aa: ASSRGRPDEQY
v_call: TRBV12-3/TRBV12-4
d_call: TRBD2
j_call: TRBJ2-7

cdr3_aa: ASSAQTGGITEAF
v_call: TRBV5-1
d_call: TRBD1
j_call: TRBJ1-1

cdr3_aa: ASSQVGAEGTDTQY
v_call: TRBV4-2
d_call: NA
j_call: TRBJ2-3

cdr3_aa: ASSLEGTGYGYT
v_call: TRBV11-2
d_call: TRBD1
j_call: TRBJ1-2

cdr3_aa: ASSVVAPDTQY
v_call: TRBV11-2
d_call: NA
j_call: TRBJ2-3

cdr3_aa: ASSRGGQGAYEQY
v_call: TRBV19
d_call: TRBD1
j_call: TRBJ2-7

cdr3_aa: ASTPPAGGTEAF
v_call: TRBV19
d_call: NA
j_call: TRBJ1-1

cdr3_aa: ASSQGEVGGYGYT
v_call: TRBV4-3
d_call: NA
j_call: TRBJ1-2

cdr3_aa: ASSLEAREDYNEQF
v_call: TRBV7-6
d_call: TRBD2
j_call: TRBJ2-1

cdr3_aa: ASSETLGGGPEQF
v_call: TRBV6-1
d_call: TRBD2
j_call: TRBJ2-1

cdr3_aa: ASSQGLAGAEETQY
v_call: TRBV7-8
d_call: TRBD2
j_call: TRBJ2-5

cdr3_aa: ASSGNYGDFGLTDTQY
v_call: TRBV25-1
d_call: NA
j_call: TRBJ2-3